A selection of T cell receptor beta chains follows, all from one sample in a study of shared clonotypes between healthy human individuals. TCRdb's copy holds only in-frame clones and misses some; the assay was immunoSEQ multiplex PCR. The sample carries approximately 1.5 million clones, about 98% recorded once. The material sequenced was naive CD4+ T cells sorted from blood. These receptors all stem from a man aged 30 to 45 in good health. Both conserved end residues are part of each CDR3. Each record gives: CDR3 DNA, CDR3 protein, J gene, CDR3 length, V gene, clone size, D gene. D genes are given only for firm matches. The size of a clone is reported for some rows only, either as once, few or many, or as a class for expanded clones.

cdr3_nt: TGTGCCAGCAGCATAATTAGATCCCAGTTCGGGGAGCTGTTTTTT
cdr3_aa: CASSIIRSQFGELFF
j_call: TRBJ2-2
cdr3_length: 15
v_call: TRBV7-9
clone_size: .
d_call: .

cdr3_nt: TGTGCCAGCAGCTTAGGAATGCGGGAGAGCACAGATACGCAGTATTTT
cdr3_aa: CASSLGMRESTDTQYF
j_call: TRBJ2-3
cdr3_length: 16
v_call: TRBV11-2
clone_size: .
d_call: TRBD2

cdr3_nt: TGTGCCAGCAGGCGCCTGGGACAGGGATACGAGCAGTACTTC
cdr3_aa: CASRRLGQGYEQYF
j_call: TRBJ2-7
cdr3_length: 14
v_call: TRBV6-1
clone_size: .
d_call: TRBD1

cdr3_nt: TGTGCCAGCAACAAGGGCGGGGAGCTGTTTTTT
cdr3_aa: CASNKGGELFF
j_call: TRBJ2-2
cdr3_length: 11
v_call: TRBV27
clone_size: .
d_call: .

cdr3_nt: TGTGCCAGCAGTGCCCTGCGGGGGCCGAGTTACGAGCAGTACTTC
cdr3_aa: CASSALRGPSYEQYF
j_call: TRBJ2-7
cdr3_length: 15
v_call: TRBV27
clone_size: .
d_call: .

cdr3_nt: TGTGCCAGCAGCCCGGACAGGGGCCGATTAAACTATGGCTACACCTTC
cdr3_aa: CASSPDRGRLNYGYTF
j_call: TRBJ1-2
cdr3_length: 16
v_call: TRBV7-2
clone_size: .
d_call: TRBD1

cdr3_nt: TGTGCCAGCAGCCACCCCACGGTGATGAACACTGAAGCTTTCTTT
cdr3_aa: CASSHPTVMNTEAFF
j_call: TRBJ1-1
cdr3_length: 15
v_call: TRBV5-4
clone_size: .
d_call: .

cdr3_nt: TGTGCCAGCAGAGAAACGAGCGGGAGGGCGGGGAATCGGTTCTTC
cdr3_aa: CASRETSGRAGNRFF
j_call: TRBJ2-1
cdr3_length: 15
v_call: TRBV2
clone_size: .
d_call: TRBD2

cdr3_nt: TGCGCCAGCAGCCACGGGACACTTAATCAGCCCCAGCATTTT
cdr3_aa: CASSHGTLNQPQHF
j_call: TRBJ1-5
cdr3_length: 14
v_call: TRBV4-1
clone_size: .
d_call: .

cdr3_nt: TGTGCCAGCAGCGTTTGGACTAGCGGGAGGAACGGGGAGCTGTTTTTT
cdr3_aa: CASSVWTSGRNGELFF
j_call: TRBJ2-2
cdr3_length: 16
v_call: TRBV5-4
clone_size: once
d_call: TRBD2

cdr3_nt: TGTGCCAGCAGCTCCCAGACTGTTTCCTACGAGCAGTACTTC
cdr3_aa: CASSSQTVSYEQYF
j_call: TRBJ2-7
cdr3_length: 14
v_call: TRBV5-4
clone_size: .
d_call: .

cdr3_nt: TGTGCCAGCTCACTTAATCACATCGAGGGGTCTGGCCCCACAGATACGCAGTATTTT
cdr3_aa: CASSLNHIEGSGPTDTQYF
j_call: TRBJ2-3
cdr3_length: 19
v_call: TRBV18
clone_size: .
d_call: .

cdr3_nt: TGTGCCAGCAGGGGGGGTTTTGGCTACGAGCAGTACTTC
cdr3_aa: CASRGGFGYEQYF
j_call: TRBJ2-7
cdr3_length: 13
v_call: TRBV2
clone_size: .
d_call: .

cdr3_nt: TGTGCCAGCAGCCTACAGGGGTTGGAAAAACTGTTTTTT
cdr3_aa: CASSLQGLEKLFF
j_call: TRBJ1-4
cdr3_length: 13
v_call: TRBV5-5
clone_size: .
d_call: TRBD1

cdr3_nt: TGTGCCAGCAGTTGTATAGCGCCTAAGGGTTCCTACGAGCAGTACTTC
cdr3_aa: CASSCIAPKGSYEQYF
j_call: TRBJ2-7
cdr3_length: 16
v_call: TRBV21-1
clone_size: .
d_call: .

cdr3_nt: TGTGCCAGCAGCTTGTATAAGGATCAGGGACTAGCGGGAGTAAGGCAGTACTTC
cdr3_aa: CASSLYKDQGLAGVRQYF
j_call: TRBJ2-7
cdr3_length: 18
v_call: TRBV5-6
clone_size: .
d_call: TRBD2

cdr3_nt: TGTGCCTGGAGTGTCCGGACCTCTGGGGCCAACGTCCTGACTTTC
cdr3_aa: CAWSVRTSGANVLTF
j_call: TRBJ2-6
cdr3_length: 15
v_call: TRBV30
clone_size: .
d_call: .

cdr3_nt: TGTGCCAGCAGCCGGGACAGGAGTGACTATGGCTACACCTTC
cdr3_aa: CASSRDRSDYGYTF
j_call: TRBJ1-2
cdr3_length: 14
v_call: TRBV7-8
clone_size: .
d_call: TRBD1

cdr3_nt: TGCGCCAGCAGTGAGTCAATAGGAGTGCAGTATTTT
cdr3_aa: CASSESIGVQYF
j_call: TRBJ2-3
cdr3_length: 12
v_call: TRBV10-1
clone_size: .
d_call: .

cdr3_nt: TGTGCCAGCAGCTTGTACGGGCAGTCCACCGGGGAGCTGTTTTTT
cdr3_aa: CASSLYGQSTGELFF
j_call: TRBJ2-2
cdr3_length: 15
v_call: TRBV5-6
clone_size: .
d_call: .

cdr3_nt: TGTGCCAGCAGCTTGGGACAGGGGTCTTATCAGGCTTTCTTT
cdr3_aa: CASSLGQGSYQAFF
j_call: TRBJ1-1
cdr3_length: 14
v_call: TRBV5-4
clone_size: .
d_call: TRBD1

cdr3_nt: TGTGCCAGCAGAGGTCCCGGGACAGGGATCGAGCAGTACTTC
cdr3_aa: CASRGPGTGIEQYF
j_call: TRBJ2-7
cdr3_length: 14
v_call: TRBV28
clone_size: .
d_call: TRBD1

cdr3_nt: TGTGCCAGTAGTATCGGTTCGGTCAGGGGAGAGACCCAGTACTTC
cdr3_aa: CASSIGSVRGETQYF
j_call: TRBJ2-5
cdr3_length: 15
v_call: TRBV19
clone_size: .
d_call: .

cdr3_nt: TGTGCCAGCAGTACCCGCCACAGGGACTCCTACGAGCAGTACTTC
cdr3_aa: CASSTRHRDSYEQYF
j_call: TRBJ2-7
cdr3_length: 15
v_call: TRBV28
clone_size: once
d_call: .

cdr3_nt: TGTGCCAGCAGCTTTATGATTGCAGATACGCAGTATTTT
cdr3_aa: CASSFMIADTQYF
j_call: TRBJ2-3
cdr3_length: 13
v_call: TRBV11-2
clone_size: .
d_call: .

cdr3_nt: TGTGCCAGCCGACGTCGGGGGTTGGGGAACACTGAAGCTTTCTTT
cdr3_aa: CASRRRGLGNTEAFF
j_call: TRBJ1-1
cdr3_length: 15
v_call: TRBV6-5
clone_size: .
d_call: .

cdr3_nt: TGTGCCAGCAGCTATACAGGGGCTGCGTACAATGAGCAGTTCTTC
cdr3_aa: CASSYTGAAYNEQFF
j_call: TRBJ2-1
cdr3_length: 15
v_call: TRBV5-5
clone_size: .
d_call: TRBD1

cdr3_nt: TGCGCCAGCAGCGGGGGACCTCTCAAAAACCAAGGCGAAAAACTGTTTTTT
cdr3_aa: CASSGGPLKNQGEKLFF
j_call: TRBJ1-4
cdr3_length: 17
v_call: TRBV5-1
clone_size: .
d_call: .

cdr3_nt: TGTGCCAGCAGCCGTCCCGGAGGGACAGCGAACACCGGGGAGCTGTTTTTT
cdr3_aa: CASSRPGGTANTGELFF
j_call: TRBJ2-2
cdr3_length: 17
v_call: TRBV5-5
clone_size: .
d_call: .

cdr3_nt: TGCGCCAGCAGTACGTGGGGACAGGGCTCCTACGAGCAGTACTTC
cdr3_aa: CASSTWGQGSYEQYF
j_call: TRBJ2-7
cdr3_length: 15
v_call: TRBV4-3
clone_size: .
d_call: TRBD1

cdr3_nt: TGTGCCTGGAGCCGAGACCGGAACACTGAAGCTTTCTTT
cdr3_aa: CAWSRDRNTEAFF
j_call: TRBJ1-1
cdr3_length: 13
v_call: TRBV30
clone_size: .
d_call: .

cdr3_nt: TGTGCCAGCAGTCCGTCCGGGCCGGGCTATGGCTACACCTTC
cdr3_aa: CASSPSGPGYGYTF
j_call: TRBJ1-2
cdr3_length: 14
v_call: TRBV28
clone_size: .
d_call: .

cdr3_nt: TGTGCCAGCAGCTCAGACAGCAATGAGCAGTTCTTC
cdr3_aa: CASSSDSNEQFF
j_call: TRBJ2-1
cdr3_length: 12
v_call: TRBV7-9
clone_size: .
d_call: .

cdr3_nt: TGTGCCATCAGGGGGACTTCCTACGAGCAGTACTTC
cdr3_aa: CAIRGTSYEQYF
j_call: TRBJ2-7
cdr3_length: 12
v_call: TRBV10-3
clone_size: .
d_call: .

cdr3_nt: TGCGCCAGCAGCGGACAGGGTAAAAATGAAAAACTGTTTTTT
cdr3_aa: CASSGQGKNEKLFF
j_call: TRBJ1-4
cdr3_length: 14
v_call: TRBV5-1
clone_size: .
d_call: TRBD1

cdr3_nt: TGTGCCAGTAGTCCAGGCTGGGCCGGGGAGCTGTTTTTT
cdr3_aa: CASSPGWAGELFF
j_call: TRBJ2-2
cdr3_length: 13
v_call: TRBV19
clone_size: .
d_call: .

cdr3_nt: TGCAGCGTTGGTCGGGCAGGGAGTAATGAAAAACTGTTTTTT
cdr3_aa: CSVGRAGSNEKLFF
j_call: TRBJ1-4
cdr3_length: 14
v_call: TRBV29-1
clone_size: .
d_call: .

cdr3_nt: TGTGCCAGCAGTTCTGGCGAATATTATGAAAAACTGTTTTTT
cdr3_aa: CASSSGEYYEKLFF
j_call: TRBJ1-4
cdr3_length: 14
v_call: TRBV6-5
clone_size: .
d_call: .

cdr3_nt: TGTGCCAGCAGTCCCCGGGACGGTGGTAATGAAAAACTGTTTTTT
cdr3_aa: CASSPRDGGNEKLFF
j_call: TRBJ1-4
cdr3_length: 15
v_call: TRBV6-6
clone_size: .
d_call: .

cdr3_nt: TGCGCCAGCAGTCTACAACAGGGGGTTGGAAACACCATATATTTT
cdr3_aa: CASSLQQGVGNTIYF
j_call: TRBJ1-3
cdr3_length: 15
v_call: TRBV5-1
clone_size: .
d_call: TRBD1

cdr3_nt: TGTGCCAGACAGGGATCGACGAGCAATCAGCCCCAGCATTTT
cdr3_aa: CARQGSTSNQPQHF
j_call: TRBJ1-5
cdr3_length: 14
v_call: TRBV10-3
clone_size: .
d_call: TRBD1

cdr3_nt: TGCGCCAGCAGCTTTGGTCGGGAAGTGGGAGAAGCTTTCTTT
cdr3_aa: CASSFGREVGEAFF
j_call: TRBJ1-1
cdr3_length: 14
v_call: TRBV5-1
clone_size: .
d_call: .

cdr3_nt: TGTGCCAGTAGCCCCGGAGGGGAACCCCAGCATTTT
cdr3_aa: CASSPGGEPQHF
j_call: TRBJ1-5
cdr3_length: 12
v_call: TRBV19
clone_size: .
d_call: .

cdr3_nt: TGCAGCGTTGAACGGGACAGGGGCACTGAAGCTTTCTTT
cdr3_aa: CSVERDRGTEAFF
j_call: TRBJ1-1
cdr3_length: 13
v_call: TRBV29-1
clone_size: .
d_call: TRBD1

cdr3_nt: TGTGCCAGCTCTCTTCTGACAGGGAGTGATCAGCCCCAGCATTTT
cdr3_aa: CASSLLTGSDQPQHF
j_call: TRBJ1-5
cdr3_length: 15
v_call: TRBV18
clone_size: .
d_call: TRBD1